This TCR beta chain was obtained from a study of low-dose radiotherapy and immunotherapy resistance in tumors. Study summary: Intravenous administration to patients comprised nivolumab at 240 mg every two weeks and ipilimumab at 1 mg/kg every six weeks.

The CDR3 has 11 residues. The germline V and J ends were trimmed by 2 bases and 7 bases, with 3 bases remaining between them. Germline assignment: CDR1 MDHEN and CDR2 SYDVKM. First-strand cDNA used TRAV- and TRBV-specific primers, covering alpha and beta chains. Both a constant-region primer and a V-primer adapter served to amplify TCRs across roughly 20 PCR cycles. A single record per CDR3 protein comes from TCRdb applying MiXCR to the reads. The sample yields nearly 60,000 distinct CDR3 sequences, less than 30% seen once. Time point denoted: after trial treatment. As to treatment: LDRT plus nivolumab, ipilimumab, low-dose cyclophosphamide and aspirin (RACIN trial). In the RACIN dose-escalation trial, donors got nivolumab plus ipilimumab with aspirin, cyclophosphamide and radiotherapy.

J is TRBJ1-5 and V is TRBV28; D unclear. The clonotype was recovered from a male donor with prostate cancer. The material sequenced was PBMCs, taken after low-dose radiotherapy plus immunotherapy. This CDR3 reads CASSLNQPQHF. CDR3 bases: TGTGCCAGCAGTTTAAACCAGCCCCAGCATTTT.